The TCR beta chain under discussion was sequenced for a study of blood T cell repertoires in COVID-19. Study summary: Specimens from acute and convalescent COVID-19 originated in the United States, Italy and Spain.

This CDR3 is 14 amino acids long. V lost 4 bases and J lost 3; bases outside the gene matches: 5. Looked up from germline, CDR1 is LNHDA and CDR2 is SQIVND (reference sequence). Original analysis: Estimation of nucleated cell counts relied on the amplification of reference gene primers. Method: immunoSEQ multiplex PCR; TCRdb's copy keeps in-frame clones and lacks some. V and J calls and clone size are those listed in that table; D and trimming were worked out from the DNA. The profile shows 180,000 or so clones, 80% to 85% of them singletons. The chain is built from TRBV19 and TRBJ1-1, with TRBD1 matching 7 bases. Sequences were obtained from peripheral blood. The sequence came from a human donor with acute or convalescent COVID-19. The donor label of this sample is uncertain. The CDR3 reads CASSNGQVDTEAFF. The CDR3, as DNA: TGTGCCAGTAGTAACGGACAGGTGGACACTGAAGCTTTCTTT. The variable domain in full, completed from reference TRBV19 and TRBJ1-1, reads DGGITQSPKYLFRKEGQNVTLSCEQNLNHDAMYWYRQDPGQGLRLIYYSQIVNDFQKGDIAEGYSVSREKKESFPLTVTSAQKNPTAFYLCASSNGQVDTEAFFGQGTRLTVV.